This T cell receptor (beta chain) was recovered during a study of cytomegalovirus exposure and HLA in healthy donors. Broader study findings: The authors enumerated 164 TCR beta chains as linked to cytomegalovirus.

This PCR relied on a set of 60 Vbeta primers and 13 Jbeta primers. The method was immunoSEQ multiplex PCR; TCRdb's version includes in-frame clones alone and lacks a portion of them. The sample holds some 96,000 clones, roughly 78% seen once. This CDR3 region has 14 residues. The V end was cut by 5 bases, the J end by 5 bases, with 13 bases between. The germline V gene encodes CDR1 MNHEY and CDR2 SMNVEV (reference sequence). A remark on this clone: The antigen remains unidentified.

The receptor was isolated from a woman in her fifties or sixties in good health and CMV-seronegative. Sample: PBMCs. The gene calls are TRBV27 and TRBJ2-1; tentative D call: TRBD1 (6 bases). CDR3 sequence reads: CASSMSYRDNEQFF. In nucleotides, the CDR3 is TGTGCCAGCAGTATGTCGTACAGGGACAATGAGCAGTTCTTC.